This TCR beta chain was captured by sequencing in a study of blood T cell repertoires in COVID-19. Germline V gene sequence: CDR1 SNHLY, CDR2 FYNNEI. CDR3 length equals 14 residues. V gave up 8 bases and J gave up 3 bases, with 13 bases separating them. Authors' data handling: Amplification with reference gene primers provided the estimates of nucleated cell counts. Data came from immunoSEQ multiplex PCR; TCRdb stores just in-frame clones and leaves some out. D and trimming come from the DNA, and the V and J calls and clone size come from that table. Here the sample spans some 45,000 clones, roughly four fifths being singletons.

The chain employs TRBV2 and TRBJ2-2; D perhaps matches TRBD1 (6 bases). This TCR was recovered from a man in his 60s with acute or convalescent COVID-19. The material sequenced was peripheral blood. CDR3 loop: CASLGRGDTGELFF. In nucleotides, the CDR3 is TGTGCCAGCCTGGGCAGGGGAGACACCGGGGAGCTGTTTTTT.